The sequence of this T cell receptor beta chain was determined in a study of blood T cell repertoires in COVID-19. Profiled with immunoSEQ multiplex PCR; TCRdb holds only in-frame clones, not every one. The sample records approximately 150,000 clones, 88% being singletons. In its sample, this clone was seen a few times. CDR3 length equals 15 residues. Trimming took 6 bases from V and 1 from J, leaving 15 bases between them. From germline, CDR1 is MDHEN and CDR2 SYDVKM. This chain uses TRBV28 with TRBJ1-1; D might be TRBD1 (5 bases). The source material was peripheral blood. The TCR sequence derives from a human donor with COVID-19, enrolled during active disease. The donor label of this sample is uncertain. For the CDR3, the DNA is TGTGCCAGCAGCCTTAAGACAGACCGGAACACTGAAGCTTTCTTT. As protein: CASSLKTDRNTEAFF.